One and the same sample provided the 6 T cell receptor beta chains below, sequenced in a study of blood T cell repertoires in COVID-19. TCRdb's table, derived via immunoSEQ multiplex PCR, lists solely in-frame clones and lacks some. This repertoire shows approximately 300,000 clones, 85% found once; its top ten account for about 2%. The specimen was PBMCs or T cells enriched from blood (not recorded which). These TCRs come from a woman aged 25 to 39 who had been exposed to COVID-19.

V usage is TRBV5-4 and J usage is TRBJ2-7; TRBD2 matches at 11 bases. J was trimmed by 2 bases and V by 5 bases; bases with no gene match: 3. The germline V gene encodes CDR1 SGHNT and CDR2 YYREEE (reference sequence). The length of the CDR3 is 14 residues. CDR3 in amino acids: CASRGSGRAYEQYF. CDR3 bases: TGTGCCAGCAGGGGTAGCGGGAGGGCCTACGAGCAGTACTTC.

The chain joins TRBV27 to TRBJ2-7; TRBD2 agrees at 7 bases. This CDR3 has 14 amino acids. Trimming cost V 6 bases and J 2 bases; bases outside gene matches: 7. The germline gives CDR1 MNHEY, CDR2 SMNVEV (reference sequence). Written as DNA, the CDR3 is TGTGCCAGCAGCGTTACTAGCGCGACCTACGAGCAGTACTTC. Its translation: CASSVTSATYEQYF.

This clone was found a few times. This chain uses TRBV7-8 with TRBJ1-1; D uncertain. V shed 0 bases and J shed 0 bases, with 5 bases lying between them. This CDR3 comprises 14 residues. Germline CDR1 SGHVS, CDR2 FQNEAQ. The CDR3 protein is CASSLAHMNTEAFF. The DNA of the CDR3 is TGTGCCAGCAGCTTAGCGCACATGAACACTGAAGCTTTCTTT.

The V and J genes are TRBV5-1 and TRBJ1-6; 7 bases map to TRBD1. The CDR3 runs to 15 residues. Trimming at V came to 4 bases and at J to 5 bases, leaving 6 bases not matched to a gene. CDR1 is SGHRS, CDR2 YFSETQ, per germline. The DNA of the CDR3 is TGCGCCAGCAGCATCGGGACAGCGAATAATTCACCCCTCCACTTT. Translating gives CASSIGTANNSPLHF.

The chain carries TRBV28 and TRBJ1-6, with unresolved D. This CDR3 spans 14 amino acids. With 6 bases removed from V and 7 bases from J, the gap between germline ends came to 13 bases. Germline V gives CDR1 MDHEN, CDR2 SYDVKM. The DNA for the CDR3 is TGTGCCAGCAGGGCCGGGAACCCAAATTCACCCCTCCACTTT. Translated: CASRAGNPNSPLHF.

This clone has a handful of counts. V is TRBV19 and J is TRBJ2-3, with TRBD2 identical over 7 bases. Trimming took 3 bases from V and 1 from J; bases not matched to a gene: 4. The CDR3 runs 15 residues. Germline V gene data show CDR1 as LNHDA and CDR2 as SQIVND (reference sequence). CDR3 loop: CASSMGGSRTDTQYF. CDR3 in DNA: TGTGCCAGTAGTATGGGGGGGAGCCGCACAGATACGCAGTATTTT.